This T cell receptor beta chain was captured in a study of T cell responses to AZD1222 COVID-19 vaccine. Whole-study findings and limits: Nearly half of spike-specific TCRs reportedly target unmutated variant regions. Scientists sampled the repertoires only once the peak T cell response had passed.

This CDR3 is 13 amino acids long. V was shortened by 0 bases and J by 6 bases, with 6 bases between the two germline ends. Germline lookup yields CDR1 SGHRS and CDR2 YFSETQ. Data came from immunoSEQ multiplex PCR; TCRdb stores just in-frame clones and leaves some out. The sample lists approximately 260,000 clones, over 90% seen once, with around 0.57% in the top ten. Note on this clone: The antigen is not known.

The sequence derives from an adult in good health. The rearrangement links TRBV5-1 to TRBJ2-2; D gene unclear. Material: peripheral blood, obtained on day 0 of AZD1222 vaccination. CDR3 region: CASSLVASGELFF. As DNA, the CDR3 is TGCGCCAGCAGCTTGGTAGCATCCGGGGAGCTGTTTTTT.